The text below deals with one T cell receptor beta chain. This clonotype appeared many times. Its cognate antigen has yet to be identified. Nothing much larger sits one base from this clone, and base qualities are not available. This entry is derived from a study of T-cell memory formation after mild COVID-19 (dated by TCRdb to about 2021). For the wider study: Most TCR sequence clusters were specific to one of the two donors. Two young, previously healthy adult volunteers, one female and one male, were included in the cohort. Longitudinal TCRalpha and TCRbeta repertoire sequencing tracked T-cell clones expanding and contracting after mild COVID-19 in a couple of donors. On the study overall, not on this receptor specifically: Contracting CD4+ clones turned up mainly in the CM and EM memory subsets, whereas EMRA was where CD8+ clones were enriched. Whether the second-wave clones peaking on day 37 were SARS-CoV-2 specific was not confirmed. The study included only a couple of mild cases, and larger cohorts that include severe cases with pre-infection samples were judged to be necessary. The detection of some responding clones in pre-infection memory suggests that pre-existing cross-reactive memory T cells joined the SARS-CoV-2 response. Balanced CD4/CD8 phenotypes were observed for clones contracting from day 15 to 85, whereas a bias towards CD4+ was observed for a second wave of clones expanding from day 15 to 37.

The CDR3, cysteine through phenylalanine, is 14 amino acids long. The read is trimmed to its CDR3 DNA, 42 bases read in frame from base 1. Relative to germline, V is missing 4 bases and J is missing 2 bases, with 2 bases of the junction outside any gene match. CDR1 SGHRS and CDR2 YFSETQ are derived from the germline V gene. Ficoll-Paque density gradient centrifugation was the method used to isolate PBMCs. Reads for this sample came from an Illumina NovaSeq 6000. Using 5'RACE with constant-segment primers, TCRalpha and TCRbeta cDNA libraries were constructed, with sample barcodes and unique molecular identifiers added in the process. Trizol reagent was used to extract RNA from every sample. Libraries were amplified in two PCR steps, with a second sample barcode and Illumina TruSeq adapters added in the second step. Libraries were sequenced on an Illumina NovaSeq with 2 x 150 bp paired-end reads. The authors' analysis ran thus. With migec v1.2.7, reads were demultiplexed and then collapsed into UMI-guided consensus sequences. Using mixcr v2.1.11, UMI consensuses were aligned to TRA and TRB V and J templates and then assembled into clonotypes. Expanded or contracted clonotypes were those called significant by both edgeR and NoisET, with noise models trained on biological replicates. For edgeR calls, a false discovery rate-adjusted p below 0.01 and a log2 fold-change threshold of 1 were applied. As an exploratory analysis of dynamics, PCA with hierarchical clustering was applied to max-normalized trajectories of the 1000 most abundant clonotypes. Each responding clone was given a CD4 or CD8 phenotype based on the CD4+ and CD8+ repertoires, which had been sequenced separately. TCRdb handled the public reads itself, with Q25 trimming in fastp and clone calling in MiXCR, and kept productive beta chains. Each entry merges the rows of one CDR3 protein and shows their most common DNA and genes. V and J calls and clone size were set by TCRdb, not the authors. The sample table lists approximately 350,000 distinct CDR3 sequences, 25% to 30% of them with a count of one. 13% of the sample comes from the top ten.

This sequence originates from an adult woman who had mild COVID-19 (a few samples of this study predate the infection). The sample titles of this study are shuffled in the database, so cell type and time point are left out; the donor was told from shared clones. Sequenced: PBMCs or a T cell subset sorted from them (not recorded which). The rearranged segments are TRBV5-1 and TRBJ2-2, and 7 junction bases match TRBD1. Here the CDR3 is given as CASSRDSNTGELFF. The DNA is TGCGCCAGCAGCCGGGACAGCAACACCGGGGAGCTGTTTTTT.